This TCR beta chain was found in a study of cytomegalovirus exposure and HLA in healthy donors. As to this clone: Its cognate antigen is unknown.

The V end was cut by 3 bases, the J end by 3 bases, with 14 bases between. Germline lookup yields CDR1 SEHNR and CDR2 FQNEAQ (reference sequence). The CDR3 consists of 15 residues. Notes on the study in general: Most TCR sequences showed up rarely, but some public TCRs showed up in many donors. Associated with cytomegalovirus, according to the listing, were about 160 TCR beta chains. Researchers reported in a later analysis that common viral pathogens appeared linked to several top clusters. By HLA locus, TCR association rates varied in a later analysis, with DRB1 showing the most and HLA-C the fewest.

This PCR relied on a set of 60 Vbeta primers and 13 Jbeta primers. The repertoire was sequenced with immunoSEQ multiplex PCR; TCRdb's copy has only in-frame clones and lacks some. The profile shows under 150,000 clones, roughly four fifths of them singletons. The rearrangement joins TRBV7-9 to TRBJ2-5, with D perhaps matching TRBD1 (6 bases). Sequencing input: PBMCs. This clonotype originated in a male donor in good health and CMV-seronegative. CDR3 protein: CASSFAAAGEETQYF. The CDR3 DNA reads as TGTGCCAGCAGCTTCGCAGCTGCAGGGGAAGAGACCCAGTACTTC.